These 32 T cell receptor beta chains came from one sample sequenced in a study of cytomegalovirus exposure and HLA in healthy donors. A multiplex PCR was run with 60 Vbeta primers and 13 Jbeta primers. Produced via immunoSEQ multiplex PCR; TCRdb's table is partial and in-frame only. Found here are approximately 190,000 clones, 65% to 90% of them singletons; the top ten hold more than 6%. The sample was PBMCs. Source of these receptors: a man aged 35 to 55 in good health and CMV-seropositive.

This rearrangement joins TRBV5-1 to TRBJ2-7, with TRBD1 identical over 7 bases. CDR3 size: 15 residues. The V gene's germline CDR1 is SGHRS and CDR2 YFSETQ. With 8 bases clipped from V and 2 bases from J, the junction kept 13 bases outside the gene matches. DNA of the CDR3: TGCGCCAGATATAGTGGGACAGAGGTTACCTACGAGCAGTACTTC. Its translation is CARYSGTEVTYEQYF.

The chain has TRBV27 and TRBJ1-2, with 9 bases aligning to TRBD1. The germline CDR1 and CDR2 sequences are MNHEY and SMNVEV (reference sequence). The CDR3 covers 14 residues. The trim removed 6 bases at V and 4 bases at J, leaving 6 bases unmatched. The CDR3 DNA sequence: TGTGCCAGCAGCCCACAGGGGGCAGGCTATGGCTACACCTTC. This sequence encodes CASSPQGAGYGYTF.

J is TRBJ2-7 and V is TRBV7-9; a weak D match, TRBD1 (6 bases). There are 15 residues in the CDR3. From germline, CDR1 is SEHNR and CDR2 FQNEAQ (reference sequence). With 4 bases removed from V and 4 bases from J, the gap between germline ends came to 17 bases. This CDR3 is CASSSPRGPIYEQYF. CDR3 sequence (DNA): TGTGCCAGCAGCTCCCCCAGGGGACCGATATACGAGCAGTACTTC.

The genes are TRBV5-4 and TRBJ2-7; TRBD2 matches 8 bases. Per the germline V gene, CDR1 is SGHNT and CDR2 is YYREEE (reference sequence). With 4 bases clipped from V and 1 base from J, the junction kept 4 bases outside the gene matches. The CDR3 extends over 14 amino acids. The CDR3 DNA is TGTGCCAGCAGCCCCGGGGGGGCATCCTACGAGCAGTACTTC. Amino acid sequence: CASSPGGASYEQYF.

The CDR3 DNA reads TGTGCCAGCTCACCCAGGCCAGCCCGCACAGATACGCAGTATTTT. As protein: CASSPRPARTDTQYF. The chain combines TRBV18 with TRBJ2-3; D remains unclear. The length of the CDR3 is 15 residues. Germline CDR1 reads KGHSH; CDR2 reads LQKENI. The germline V and J ends were trimmed by 3 bases and 1 base, with 11 bases remaining between them. The complete variable domain, with remaining parts taken from reference TRBV18 and TRBJ2-3, reads NAGVMQNPRHLVRRRGQEARLRCSPMKGHSHVYWYRQLPEEGLKFMVYLQKENIIDESGMPKERFSAEFPKEGPSILRIQQVVRGDSAAYFCASSPRPARTDTQYFGPGTRLTVL.

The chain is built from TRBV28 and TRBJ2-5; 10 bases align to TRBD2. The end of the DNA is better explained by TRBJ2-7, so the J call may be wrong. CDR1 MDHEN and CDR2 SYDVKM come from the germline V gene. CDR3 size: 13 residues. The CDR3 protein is CASWTSGTYEQYF. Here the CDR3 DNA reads TGTGCCAGCTGGACTAGCGGAACCTACGAGCAGTACTTC.

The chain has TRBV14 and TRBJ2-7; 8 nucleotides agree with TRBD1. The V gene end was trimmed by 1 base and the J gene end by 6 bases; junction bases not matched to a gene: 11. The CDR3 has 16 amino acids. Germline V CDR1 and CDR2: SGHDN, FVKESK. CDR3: CASSQVSPNRGSEQYF. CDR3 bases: TGTGCCAGCAGCCAAGTTTCCCCGAACAGGGGGAGCGAGCAGTACTTC.

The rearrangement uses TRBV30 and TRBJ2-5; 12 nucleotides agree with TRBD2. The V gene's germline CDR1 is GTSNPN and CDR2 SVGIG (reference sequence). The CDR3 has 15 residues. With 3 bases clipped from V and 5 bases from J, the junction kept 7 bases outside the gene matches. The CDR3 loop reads CAWSRLAGARETQYF. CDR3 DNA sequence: TGTGCCTGGAGCCGACTAGCGGGGGCTCGGGAGACCCAGTACTTC.

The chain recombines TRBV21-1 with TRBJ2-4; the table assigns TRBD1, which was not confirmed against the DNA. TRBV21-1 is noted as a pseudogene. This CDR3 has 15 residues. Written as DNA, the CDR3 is TGTGCCAGCAGCAACCGACAGGGGGCCAAAAACATTCAGTACTTC. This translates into CASSNRQGAKNIQYF.

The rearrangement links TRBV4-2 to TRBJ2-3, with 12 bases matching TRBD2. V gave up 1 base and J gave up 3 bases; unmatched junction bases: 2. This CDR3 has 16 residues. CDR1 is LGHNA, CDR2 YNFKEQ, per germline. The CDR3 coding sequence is TGTGCCAGCAGCCAAGCTAGCGGGGGGGTAACAGATACGCAGTATTTT. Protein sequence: CASSQASGGVTDTQYF.

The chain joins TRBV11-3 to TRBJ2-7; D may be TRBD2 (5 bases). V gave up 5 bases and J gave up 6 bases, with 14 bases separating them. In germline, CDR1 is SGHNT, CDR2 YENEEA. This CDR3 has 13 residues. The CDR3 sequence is CASSVGVSSEQYF. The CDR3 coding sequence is TGTGCCAGCAGCGTCGGGGTCTCTTCCGAGCAGTACTTC.

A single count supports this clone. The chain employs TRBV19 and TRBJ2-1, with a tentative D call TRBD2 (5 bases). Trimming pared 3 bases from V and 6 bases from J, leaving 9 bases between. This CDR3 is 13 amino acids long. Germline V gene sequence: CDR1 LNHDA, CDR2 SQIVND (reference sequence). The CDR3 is CASSIFRGNEQFF. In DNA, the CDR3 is TGTGCCAGTAGTATTTTCCGGGGCAATGAGCAGTTCTTC.

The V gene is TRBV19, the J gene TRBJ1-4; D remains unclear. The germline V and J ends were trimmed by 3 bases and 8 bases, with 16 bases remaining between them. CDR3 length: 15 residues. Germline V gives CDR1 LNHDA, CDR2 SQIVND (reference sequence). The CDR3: CASSIRTNSYEKLFF. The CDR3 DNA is TGTGCCAGTAGTATCCGGACTAACTCTTACGAAAAACTGTTTTTT.

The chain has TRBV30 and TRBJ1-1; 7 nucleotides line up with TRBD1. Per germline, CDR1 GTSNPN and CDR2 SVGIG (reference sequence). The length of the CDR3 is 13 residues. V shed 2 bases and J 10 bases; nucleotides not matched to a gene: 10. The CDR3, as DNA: TGTGCCTGGAGTCCTTTATTGACAGGGCTAGCTTTCTTT. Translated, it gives CAWSPLLTGLAFF.

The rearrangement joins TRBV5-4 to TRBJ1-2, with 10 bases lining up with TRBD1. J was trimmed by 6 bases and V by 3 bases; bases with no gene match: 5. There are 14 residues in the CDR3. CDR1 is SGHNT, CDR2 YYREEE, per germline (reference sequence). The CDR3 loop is CASSSGQGVDGYTF. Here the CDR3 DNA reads TGTGCCAGCAGCTCCGGACAGGGGGTAGATGGCTACACCTTC.

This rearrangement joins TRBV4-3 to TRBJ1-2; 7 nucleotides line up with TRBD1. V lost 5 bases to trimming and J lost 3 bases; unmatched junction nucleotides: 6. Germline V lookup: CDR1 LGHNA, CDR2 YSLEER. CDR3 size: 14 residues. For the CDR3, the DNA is TGCGCCAGCAGCAGACTCGGACAGGACTATGGCTACACCTTC. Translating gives CASSRLGQDYGYTF.

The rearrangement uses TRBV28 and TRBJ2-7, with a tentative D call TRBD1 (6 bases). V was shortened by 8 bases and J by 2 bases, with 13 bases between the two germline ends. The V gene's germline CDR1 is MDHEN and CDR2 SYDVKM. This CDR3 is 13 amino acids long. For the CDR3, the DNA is TGTGCCAGCCATAGGTGGGACACCTACGAGCAGTACTTC. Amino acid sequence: CASHRWDTYEQYF.

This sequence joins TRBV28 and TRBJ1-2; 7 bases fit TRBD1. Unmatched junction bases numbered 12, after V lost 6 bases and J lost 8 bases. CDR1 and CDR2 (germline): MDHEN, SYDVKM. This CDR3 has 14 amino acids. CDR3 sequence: CASRVTGAVEGYTF. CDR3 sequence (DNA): TGTGCCAGCAGGGTAACAGGGGCGGTGGAGGGCTACACCTTC.

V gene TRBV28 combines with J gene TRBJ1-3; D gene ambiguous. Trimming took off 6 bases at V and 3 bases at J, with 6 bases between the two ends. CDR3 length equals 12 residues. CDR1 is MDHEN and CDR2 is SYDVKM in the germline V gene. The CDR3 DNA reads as TGTGCCAGCAGCCTCAGTGGAAACACCATATATTTT. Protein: CASSLSGNTIYF.

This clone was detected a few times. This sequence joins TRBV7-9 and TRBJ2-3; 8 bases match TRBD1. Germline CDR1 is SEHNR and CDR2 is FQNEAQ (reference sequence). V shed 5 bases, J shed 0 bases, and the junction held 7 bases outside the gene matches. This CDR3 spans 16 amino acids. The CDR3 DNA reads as TGTGCCAGCAGCGAGCGGACAGGGCGGAGCACAGATACGCAGTATTTT. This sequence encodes CASSERTGRSTDTQYF.

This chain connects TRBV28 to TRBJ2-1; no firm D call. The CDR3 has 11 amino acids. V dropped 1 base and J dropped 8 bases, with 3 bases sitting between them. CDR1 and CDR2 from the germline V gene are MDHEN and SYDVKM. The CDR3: CASSLSYEQFF. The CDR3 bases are TGTGCCAGCAGTTTATCATATGAGCAGTTCTTC.

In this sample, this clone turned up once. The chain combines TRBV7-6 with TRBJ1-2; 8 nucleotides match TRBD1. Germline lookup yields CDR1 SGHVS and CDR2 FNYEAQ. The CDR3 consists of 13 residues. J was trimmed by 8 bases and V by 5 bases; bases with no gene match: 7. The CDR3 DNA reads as TGTGCCAGCAGCGCTCGACAGGGGCAGGGCTACACCTTC. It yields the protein CASSARQGQGYTF.

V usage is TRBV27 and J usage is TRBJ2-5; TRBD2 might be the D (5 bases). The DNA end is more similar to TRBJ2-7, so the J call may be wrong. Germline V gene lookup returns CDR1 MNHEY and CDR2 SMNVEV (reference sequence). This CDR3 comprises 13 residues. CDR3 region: CASTGRSSYEQYF. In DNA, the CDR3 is TGTGCCAGCACGGGAAGGTCCTCCTACGAGCAGTACTTC.

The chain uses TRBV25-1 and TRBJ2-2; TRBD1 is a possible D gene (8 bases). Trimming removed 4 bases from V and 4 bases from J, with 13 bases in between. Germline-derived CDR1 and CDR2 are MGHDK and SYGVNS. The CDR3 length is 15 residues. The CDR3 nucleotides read TGTGCCAGCAGTGGGTACAGGGGGGGCACCGGGGAGCTGTTTTTT. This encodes CASSGYRGGTGELFF.

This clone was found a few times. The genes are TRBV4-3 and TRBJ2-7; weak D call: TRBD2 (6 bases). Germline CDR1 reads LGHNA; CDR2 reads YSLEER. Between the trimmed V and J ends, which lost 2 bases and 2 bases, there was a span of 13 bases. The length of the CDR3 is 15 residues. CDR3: CASSQTGGPPYEQYF. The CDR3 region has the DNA TGCGCCAGCAGCCAAACCGGGGGTCCCCCCTACGAGCAGTACTTC.

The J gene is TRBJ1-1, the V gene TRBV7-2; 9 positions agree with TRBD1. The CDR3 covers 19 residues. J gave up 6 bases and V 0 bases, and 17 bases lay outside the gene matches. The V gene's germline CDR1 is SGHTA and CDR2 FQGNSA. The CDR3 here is CASSLAPLSTGGGWAEAFF. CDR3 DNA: TGTGCCAGCAGCTTAGCTCCCCTCTCGACAGGGGGGGGGTGGGCTGAAGCTTTCTTT.

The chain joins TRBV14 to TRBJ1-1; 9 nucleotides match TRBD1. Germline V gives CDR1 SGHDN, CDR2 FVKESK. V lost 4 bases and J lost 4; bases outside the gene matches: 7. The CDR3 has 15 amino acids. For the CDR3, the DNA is TGTGCCAGCAGCCTACAGGGGGCCCTCAGCACTGAAGCTTTCTTT. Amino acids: CASSLQGALSTEAFF. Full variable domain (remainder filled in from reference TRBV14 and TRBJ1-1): EAGVTQFPSHSVIEKGQTVTLRCDPISGHDNLYWYRRVMGKEIKFLLHFVKESKQDESGMPNNRFLAERTGGTYSTLKVQPAELEDSGVYFCASSLQGALSTEAFFGQGTRLTVV.

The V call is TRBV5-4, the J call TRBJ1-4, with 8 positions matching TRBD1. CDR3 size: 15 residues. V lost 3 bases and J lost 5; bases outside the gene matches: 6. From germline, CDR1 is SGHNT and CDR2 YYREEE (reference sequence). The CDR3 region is CASSSPGQGNEKLFF. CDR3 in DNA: TGTGCCAGCAGCTCCCCCGGACAGGGCAATGAAAAACTGTTTTTT. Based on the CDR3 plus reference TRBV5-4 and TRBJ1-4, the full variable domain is ETGVTQSPTHLIKTRGQQVTLRCSSQSGHNTVSWYQQALGQGPQFIFQYYREEENGRGNFPPRFSGLQFPNYSSELNVNALELDDSALYLCASSSPGQGNEKLFFGSGTQLSVL.

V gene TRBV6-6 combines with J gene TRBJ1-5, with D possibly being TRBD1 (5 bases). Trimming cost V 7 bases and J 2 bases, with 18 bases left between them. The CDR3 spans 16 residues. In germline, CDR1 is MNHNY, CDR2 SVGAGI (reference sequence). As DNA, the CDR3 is TGTGCCAGCAAAAAACCCCCCTCGGGGGGCAATCAGCCCCAGCATTTT. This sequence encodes CASKKPPSGGNQPQHF.

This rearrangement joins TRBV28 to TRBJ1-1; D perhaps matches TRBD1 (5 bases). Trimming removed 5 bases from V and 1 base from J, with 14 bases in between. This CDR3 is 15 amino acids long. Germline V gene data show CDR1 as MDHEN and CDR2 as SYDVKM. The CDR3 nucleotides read TGTGCCAGCAGTAGAACGGGACTCAGGAACACTGAAGCTTTCTTT. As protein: CASSRTGLRNTEAFF.

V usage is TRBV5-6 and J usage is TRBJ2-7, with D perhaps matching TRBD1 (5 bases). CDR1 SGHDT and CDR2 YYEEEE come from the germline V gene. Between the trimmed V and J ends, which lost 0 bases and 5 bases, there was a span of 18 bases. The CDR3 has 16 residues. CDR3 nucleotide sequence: TGTGCCAGCAGCTTGGAGGTTCCAGGGCCGGCCAACGAGCAGTACTTC. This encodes CASSLEVPGPANEQYF.

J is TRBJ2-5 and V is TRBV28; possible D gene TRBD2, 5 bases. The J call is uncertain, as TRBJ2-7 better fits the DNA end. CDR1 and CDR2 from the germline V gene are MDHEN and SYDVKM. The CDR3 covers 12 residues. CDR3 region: CASREAQYEQYF. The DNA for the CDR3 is TGTGCCAGCAGGGAGGCGCAGTACGAGCAGTACTTC.